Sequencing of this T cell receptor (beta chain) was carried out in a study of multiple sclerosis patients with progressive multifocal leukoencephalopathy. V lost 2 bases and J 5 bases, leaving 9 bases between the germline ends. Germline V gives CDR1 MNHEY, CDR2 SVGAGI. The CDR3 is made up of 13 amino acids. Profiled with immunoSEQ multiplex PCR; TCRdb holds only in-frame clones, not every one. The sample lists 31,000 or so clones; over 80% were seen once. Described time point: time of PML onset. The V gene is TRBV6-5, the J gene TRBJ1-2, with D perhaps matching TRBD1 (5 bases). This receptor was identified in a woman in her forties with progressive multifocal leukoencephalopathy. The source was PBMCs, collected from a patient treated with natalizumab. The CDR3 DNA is TGTGCCAGCAGTTACAACAGGAAATATGGCTACACCTTC. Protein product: CASSYNRKYGYTF.